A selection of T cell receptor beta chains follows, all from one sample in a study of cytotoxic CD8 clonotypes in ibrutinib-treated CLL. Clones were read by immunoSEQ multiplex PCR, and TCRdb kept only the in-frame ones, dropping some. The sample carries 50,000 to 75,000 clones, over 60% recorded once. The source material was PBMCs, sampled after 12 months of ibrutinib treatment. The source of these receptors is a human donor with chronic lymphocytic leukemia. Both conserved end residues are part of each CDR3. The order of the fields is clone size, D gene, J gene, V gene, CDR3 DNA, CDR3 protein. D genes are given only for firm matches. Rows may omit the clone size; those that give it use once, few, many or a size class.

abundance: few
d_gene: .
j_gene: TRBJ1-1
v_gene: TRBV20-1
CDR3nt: TGCAGAATGTACAGGAACACTGAAGCTTTCTTT
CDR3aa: CRMYRNTEAFF

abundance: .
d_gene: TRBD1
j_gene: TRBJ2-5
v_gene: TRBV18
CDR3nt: TGTGCCAGCTCACGGACAGGGGGCCAAGAGACCCAGTACTTC
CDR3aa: CASSRTGGQETQYF

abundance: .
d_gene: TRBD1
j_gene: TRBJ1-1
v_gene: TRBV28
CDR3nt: TGTGCCAGCAGTCCACAGGGGTCCAACACTGAAGCTTTCTTT
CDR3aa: CASSPQGSNTEAFF

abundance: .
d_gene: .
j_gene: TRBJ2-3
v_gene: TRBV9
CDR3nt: TGTGCCAGCAGCGTAGCGGGAATACGAGATACGCAGTATTTT
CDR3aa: CASSVAGIRDTQYF

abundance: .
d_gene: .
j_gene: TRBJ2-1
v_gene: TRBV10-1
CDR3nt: TGCGCCAGCAGTGATGTGGGGGGCGCCTACAATGAGCAGTTCTTC
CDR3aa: CASSDVGGAYNEQFF

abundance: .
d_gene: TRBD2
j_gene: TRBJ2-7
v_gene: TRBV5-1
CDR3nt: TGCGCCAGCAGCTTTAGGGGCGGGGGCTCCTACGAGCAGTACTTC
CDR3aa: CASSFRGGGSYEQYF

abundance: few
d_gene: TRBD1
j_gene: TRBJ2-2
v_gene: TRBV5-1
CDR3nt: TGCGCCAGCACCCTTCAGGGGGAGGAGCTGTTTTTT
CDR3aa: CASTLQGEELFF

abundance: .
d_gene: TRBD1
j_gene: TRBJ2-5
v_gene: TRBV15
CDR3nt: TGTGCCACCAGCAGGGAAGGGACAGTTCAAGAGACCCAGTACTTC
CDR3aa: CATSREGTVQETQYF

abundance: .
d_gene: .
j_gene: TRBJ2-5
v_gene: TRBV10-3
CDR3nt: TGTGCCATCAGTGAAGGACCGGAAGAGACCCAGTACTTC
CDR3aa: CAISEGPEETQYF

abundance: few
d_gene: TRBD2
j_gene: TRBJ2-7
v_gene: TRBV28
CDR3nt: TGTGCCAGCAGCCCTAGCGGGAGTTACTACGAGCAGTACTTC
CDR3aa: CASSPSGSYYEQYF

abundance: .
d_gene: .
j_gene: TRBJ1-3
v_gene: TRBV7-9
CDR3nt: TGTGCCAGCAGCTTAGCCTCTGGAAACACCATATATTTT
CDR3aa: CASSLASGNTIYF

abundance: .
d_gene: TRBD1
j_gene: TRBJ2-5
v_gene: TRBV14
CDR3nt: TGTGCCAGCAGCAGGGGGCGAGAGACCCAGTACTTC
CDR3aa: CASSRGRETQYF

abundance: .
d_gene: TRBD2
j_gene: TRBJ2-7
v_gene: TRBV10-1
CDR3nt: TGCGCCAGCAGTGAGAGGTCCGCGGGAGGGCCCGTCTACGAGCAGTACTTC
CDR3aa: CASSERSAGGPVYEQYF

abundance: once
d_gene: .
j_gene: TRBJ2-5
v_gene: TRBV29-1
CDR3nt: TGCAGCGTCGAGGGAACCGAGACCCAGTACTTC
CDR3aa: CSVEGTETQYF

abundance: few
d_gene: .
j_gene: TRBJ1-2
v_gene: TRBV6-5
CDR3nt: TGTGCCAGCACTCAAGACAGAAACTATGGCTACACCTTC
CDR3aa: CASTQDRNYGYTF

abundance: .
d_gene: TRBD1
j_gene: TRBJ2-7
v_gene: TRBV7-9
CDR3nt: TGTGCCAGCACCAGGACAGGAGACTACGAGCAGTACTTC
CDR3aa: CASTRTGDYEQYF

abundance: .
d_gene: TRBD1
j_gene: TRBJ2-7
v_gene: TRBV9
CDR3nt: TGTGCCAGCAGCGGCCCCCGGGACAGCGAGCAGTACTTC
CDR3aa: CASSGPRDSEQYF

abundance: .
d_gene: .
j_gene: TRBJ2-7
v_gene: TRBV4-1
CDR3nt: TGCGCCAGCAGCCGAAGCGGTTACTCCTACGAGCAGTACTTC
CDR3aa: CASSRSGYSYEQYF

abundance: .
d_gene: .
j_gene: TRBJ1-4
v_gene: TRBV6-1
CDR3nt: TGTGCCAGCAGTGGGATCCTTTTGGGGGCGATTGAAAAACTGTTTTTT
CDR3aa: CASSGILLGAIEKLFF